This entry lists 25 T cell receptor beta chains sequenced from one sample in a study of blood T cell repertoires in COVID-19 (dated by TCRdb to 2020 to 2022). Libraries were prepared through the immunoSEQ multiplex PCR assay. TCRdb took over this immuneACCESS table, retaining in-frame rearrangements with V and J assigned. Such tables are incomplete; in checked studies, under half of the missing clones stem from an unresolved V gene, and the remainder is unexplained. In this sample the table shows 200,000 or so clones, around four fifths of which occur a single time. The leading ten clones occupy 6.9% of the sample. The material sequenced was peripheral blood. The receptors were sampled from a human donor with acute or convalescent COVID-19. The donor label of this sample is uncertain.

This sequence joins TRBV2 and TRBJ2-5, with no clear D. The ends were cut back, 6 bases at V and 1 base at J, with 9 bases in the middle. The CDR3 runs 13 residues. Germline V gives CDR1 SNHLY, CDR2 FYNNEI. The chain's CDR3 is CASRGRSQETQYF. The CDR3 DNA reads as TGTGCCAGCAGGGGCAGGTCCCAAGAGACCCAGTACTTC.

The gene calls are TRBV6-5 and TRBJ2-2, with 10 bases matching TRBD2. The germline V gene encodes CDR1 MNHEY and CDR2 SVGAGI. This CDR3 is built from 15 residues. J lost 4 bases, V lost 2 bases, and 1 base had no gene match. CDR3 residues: CASSYPSGGTGELFF. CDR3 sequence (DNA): TGTGCCAGCAGTTACCCTAGCGGGGGCACCGGGGAGCTGTTTTTT.

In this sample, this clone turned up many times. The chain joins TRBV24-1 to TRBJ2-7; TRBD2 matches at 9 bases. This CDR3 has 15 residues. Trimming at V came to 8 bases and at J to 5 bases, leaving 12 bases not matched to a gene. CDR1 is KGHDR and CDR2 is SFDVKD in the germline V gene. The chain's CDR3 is CATMAGGGLANEQYF. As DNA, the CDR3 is TGTGCCACCATGGCAGGTGGGGGACTAGCCAACGAGCAGTACTTC.

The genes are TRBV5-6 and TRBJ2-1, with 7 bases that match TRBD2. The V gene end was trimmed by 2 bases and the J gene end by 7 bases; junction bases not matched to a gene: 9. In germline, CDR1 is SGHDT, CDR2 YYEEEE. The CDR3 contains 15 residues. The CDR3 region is CASSFGSGRGNEQFF. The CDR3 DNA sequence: TGTGCCAGCAGCTTCGGTAGCGGGCGTGGGAATGAGCAGTTCTTC.

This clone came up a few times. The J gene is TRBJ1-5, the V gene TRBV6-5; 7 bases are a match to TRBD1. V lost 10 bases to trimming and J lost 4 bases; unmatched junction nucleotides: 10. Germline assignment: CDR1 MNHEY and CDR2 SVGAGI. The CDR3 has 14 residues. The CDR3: CATKTGTVNQPQHF. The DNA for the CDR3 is TGTGCCACCAAGACCGGGACAGTTAATCAGCCCCAGCATTTT.

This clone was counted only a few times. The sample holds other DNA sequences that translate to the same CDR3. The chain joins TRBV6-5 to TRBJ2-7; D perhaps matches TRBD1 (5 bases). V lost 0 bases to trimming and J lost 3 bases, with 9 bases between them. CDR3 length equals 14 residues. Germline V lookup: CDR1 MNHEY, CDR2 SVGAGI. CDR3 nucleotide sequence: TGTGCCAGCAGTTACTCGCGGCAGGGCTACGAGCAGTACTTC. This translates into CASSYSRQGYEQYF.

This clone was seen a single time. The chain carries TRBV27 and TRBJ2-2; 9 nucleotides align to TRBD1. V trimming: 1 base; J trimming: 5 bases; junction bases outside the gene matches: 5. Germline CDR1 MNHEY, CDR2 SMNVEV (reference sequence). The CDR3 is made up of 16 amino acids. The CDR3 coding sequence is TGTGCCAGCAGTTTATTCCCGGGGACAGGGACCGGGGAGCTGTTTTTT. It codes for CASSLFPGTGTGELFF.

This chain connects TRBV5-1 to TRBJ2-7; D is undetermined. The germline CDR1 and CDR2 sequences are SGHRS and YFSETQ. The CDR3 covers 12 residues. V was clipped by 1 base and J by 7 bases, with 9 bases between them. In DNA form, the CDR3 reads TGCGCCAGCAGCTTGAACGCGGAGGAGCAGTACTTC. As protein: CASSLNAEEQYF.

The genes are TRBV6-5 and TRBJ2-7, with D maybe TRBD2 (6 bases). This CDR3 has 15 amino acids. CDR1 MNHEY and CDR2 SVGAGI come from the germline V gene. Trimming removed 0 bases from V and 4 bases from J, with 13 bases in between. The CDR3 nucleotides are TGTGCCAGCAGTTACTCACGGGGGAGCACTTACGAGCAGTACTTC. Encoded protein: CASSYSRGSTYEQYF.

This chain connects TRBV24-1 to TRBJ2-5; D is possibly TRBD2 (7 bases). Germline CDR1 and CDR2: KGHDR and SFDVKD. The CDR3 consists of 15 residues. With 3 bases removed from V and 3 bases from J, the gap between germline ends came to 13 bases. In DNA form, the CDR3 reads TGTGCCACCAGTGATGGTGGGAGGGGGGAAGAGACCCAGTACTTC. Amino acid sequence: CATSDGGRGEETQYF.

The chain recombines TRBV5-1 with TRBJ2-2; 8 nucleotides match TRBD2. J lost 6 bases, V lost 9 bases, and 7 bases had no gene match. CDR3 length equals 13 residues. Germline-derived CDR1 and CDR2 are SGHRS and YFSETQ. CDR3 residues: CATMSGSAGELFF. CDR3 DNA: TGCGCCACCATGAGCGGGAGCGCCGGGGAGCTGTTTTTT.

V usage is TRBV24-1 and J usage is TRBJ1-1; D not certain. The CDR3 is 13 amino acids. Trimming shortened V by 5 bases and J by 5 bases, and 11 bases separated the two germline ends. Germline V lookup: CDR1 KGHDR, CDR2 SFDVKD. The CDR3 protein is CATSANDGTEAFF. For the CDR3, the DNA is TGTGCCACCAGTGCCAATGACGGGACTGAAGCTTTCTTT.

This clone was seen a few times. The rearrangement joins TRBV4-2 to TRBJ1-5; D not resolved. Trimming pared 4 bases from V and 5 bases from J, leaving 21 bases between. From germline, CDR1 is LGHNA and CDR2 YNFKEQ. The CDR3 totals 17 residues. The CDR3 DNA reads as TGTGCCAGCAGCCTATACTTAGGAGGGTCAGTGGATCAGCCCCAGCATTTT. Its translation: CASSLYLGGSVDQPQHF.

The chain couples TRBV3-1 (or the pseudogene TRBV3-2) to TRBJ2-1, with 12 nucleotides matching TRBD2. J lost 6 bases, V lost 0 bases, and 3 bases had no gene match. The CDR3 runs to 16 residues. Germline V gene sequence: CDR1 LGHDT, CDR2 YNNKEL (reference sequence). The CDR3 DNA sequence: TGTGCCAGCAGCCAAGAGGCACTAGCGGGAGGCAATGAGCAGTTCTTC. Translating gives CASSQEALAGGNEQFF.

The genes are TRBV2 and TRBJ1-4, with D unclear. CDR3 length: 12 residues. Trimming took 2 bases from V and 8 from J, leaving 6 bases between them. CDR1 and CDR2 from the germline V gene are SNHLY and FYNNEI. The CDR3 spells CASSEMEEKLFF. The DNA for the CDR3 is TGTGCCAGCAGTGAAATGGAGGAAAAACTGTTTTTT.

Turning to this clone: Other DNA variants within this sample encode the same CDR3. The CDR3 DNA reads TGTGCCAGCAGCCTAGGACTGAGCACAGATACGCAGTATTTT. Translation gives CASSLGLSTDTQYF. The V gene is TRBV7-3, the J gene TRBJ2-3; D might be TRBD2 (5 bases). V lost 5 bases and J 0 bases, leaving 9 bases between the germline ends. This CDR3 spans 14 amino acids. The germline V gene encodes CDR1 SGHTA and CDR2 FQGTGA. The full variable domain, rest sourced from reference TRBV7-3 and TRBJ2-3, is GAGVSQTPSNKVTEKGKYVELRCDPISGHTALYWYRQSLGQGPEFLIYFQGTGAADDSGLPNDRFFAVRPEGSVSTLKIQRTERGDSAVYLCASSLGLSTDTQYFGPGTRLTVL.

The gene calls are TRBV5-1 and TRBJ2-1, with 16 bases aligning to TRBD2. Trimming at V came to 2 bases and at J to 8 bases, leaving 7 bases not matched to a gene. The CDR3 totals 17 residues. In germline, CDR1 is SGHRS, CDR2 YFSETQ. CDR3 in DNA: TGCGCCAGCAGCTTCGGGACTAGCGGGAGGGCCGGCGATGAGCAGTTCTTC. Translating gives CASSFGTSGRAGDEQFF.

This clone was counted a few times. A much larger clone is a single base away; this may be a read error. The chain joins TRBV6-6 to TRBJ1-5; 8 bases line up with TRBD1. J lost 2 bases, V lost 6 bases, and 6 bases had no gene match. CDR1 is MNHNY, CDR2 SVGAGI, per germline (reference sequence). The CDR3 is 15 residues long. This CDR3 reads CASRKTGAGNQPQHF. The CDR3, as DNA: TGTGCCAGCAGAAAGACAGGGGCGGGCAATCAGCCCCAGCATTTT.

In nucleotides, the CDR3 is TGTGCCAGCAGCAGGGACCCGGGAGATGAGCAGTTCTTC. This codes for CASSRDPGDEQFF. The rearrangement uses TRBV12-3 or TRBV12-4 and TRBJ2-1; maybe TRBD2 (6 bases). The CDR3 contains 13 residues. The V and J ends lost 6 bases and 8 bases respectively, with 14 bases between them.

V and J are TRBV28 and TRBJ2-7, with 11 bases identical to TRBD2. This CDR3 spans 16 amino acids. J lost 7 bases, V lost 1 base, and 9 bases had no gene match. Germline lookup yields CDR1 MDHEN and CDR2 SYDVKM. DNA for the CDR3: TGTGCCAGCAGTTTATCCCCCTCTAGCGGGAGGAGTGAGCAGTACTTC. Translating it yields CASSLSPSSGRSEQYF. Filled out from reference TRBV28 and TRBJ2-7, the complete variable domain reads DVKVTQSSRYLVKRTGEKVFLECVQDMDHENMFWYRQDPGLGLRLIYFSYDVKMKEKGDIPEGYSVSREKKERFSLILESASTNQTSMYLCASSLSPSSGRSEQYFGPGTRLTVT.

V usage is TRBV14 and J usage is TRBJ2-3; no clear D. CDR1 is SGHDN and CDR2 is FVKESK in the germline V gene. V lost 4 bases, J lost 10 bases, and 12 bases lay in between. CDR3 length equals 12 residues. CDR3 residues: CASSPKRVAQYF. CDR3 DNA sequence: TGTGCCAGCAGCCCAAAGCGAGTGGCGCAGTATTTT.

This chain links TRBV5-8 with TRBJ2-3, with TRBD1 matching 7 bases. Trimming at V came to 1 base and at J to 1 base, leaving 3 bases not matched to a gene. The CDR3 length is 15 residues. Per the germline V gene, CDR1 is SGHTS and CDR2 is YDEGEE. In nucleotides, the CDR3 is TGTGCCAGCAGCTTGTCCACAGGGGGCACAGATACGCAGTATTTT. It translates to CASSLSTGGTDTQYF.

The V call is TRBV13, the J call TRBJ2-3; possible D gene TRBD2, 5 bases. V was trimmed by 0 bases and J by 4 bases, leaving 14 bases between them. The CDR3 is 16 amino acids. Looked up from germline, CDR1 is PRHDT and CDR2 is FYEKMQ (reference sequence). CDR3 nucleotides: TGTGCCAGCAGCTTAGGGCGGACGACGGGGTCAGATACGCAGTATTTT. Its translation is CASSLGRTTGSDTQYF.

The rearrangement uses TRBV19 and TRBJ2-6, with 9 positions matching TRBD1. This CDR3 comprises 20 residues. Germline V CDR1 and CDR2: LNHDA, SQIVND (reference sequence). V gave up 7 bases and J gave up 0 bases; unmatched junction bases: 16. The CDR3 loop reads CASNSIPGTGKYSGANVLTF. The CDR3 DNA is TGTGCCAGTAACTCTATCCCCGGGACAGGGAAATACTCTGGGGCCAACGTCCTGACTTTC.

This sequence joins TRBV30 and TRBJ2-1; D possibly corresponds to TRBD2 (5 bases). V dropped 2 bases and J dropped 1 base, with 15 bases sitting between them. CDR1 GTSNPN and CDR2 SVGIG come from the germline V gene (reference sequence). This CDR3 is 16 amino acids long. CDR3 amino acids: CAWSRGRRTSYNEQFF. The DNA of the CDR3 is TGTGCCTGGAGTCGCGGCCGGAGGACGTCCTACAATGAGCAGTTCTTC.